The subject of this entry is one TCR beta chain. Its antigen remains unknown. These data belong to a study of cytomegalovirus exposure and HLA in healthy donors. Overall study results and limits: Diagnosis of cytomegalovirus status made by the classifier reportedly showed high specificity and sensitivity. Researchers reported in a later analysis that a missense DCLRE1C variant was tied to TCR beta V- and J-gene trimming. Analysis performed later showed TCR beta chains linked to HLA being more clonally expanded than equally common others.

Germline CDR1 is SGHTA and CDR2 is FQGNSA. The CDR3 consists of 16 residues. V dropped 5 bases and J dropped 0 bases, with 16 bases sitting between them. 13 Jbeta primers and 60 Vbeta primers were used for the PCR. Measured with immunoSEQ multiplex PCR; TCRdb has only the in-frame clones, and not every one. The sample holds 110,000 or so clones, approximately 11% seen once. The gene calls are TRBV7-2 and TRBJ1-1, with D perhaps TRBD1 (6 bases). This sequence originates from a man aged 35 to 55 in good health and CMV-seropositive. The material sequenced was PBMCs. CDR3 sequence reads: CASSPTGSRVNTEAFF. As DNA, the CDR3 is TGTGCCAGCAGCCCTACAGGGTCGAGAGTGAACACTGAAGCTTTCTTT.